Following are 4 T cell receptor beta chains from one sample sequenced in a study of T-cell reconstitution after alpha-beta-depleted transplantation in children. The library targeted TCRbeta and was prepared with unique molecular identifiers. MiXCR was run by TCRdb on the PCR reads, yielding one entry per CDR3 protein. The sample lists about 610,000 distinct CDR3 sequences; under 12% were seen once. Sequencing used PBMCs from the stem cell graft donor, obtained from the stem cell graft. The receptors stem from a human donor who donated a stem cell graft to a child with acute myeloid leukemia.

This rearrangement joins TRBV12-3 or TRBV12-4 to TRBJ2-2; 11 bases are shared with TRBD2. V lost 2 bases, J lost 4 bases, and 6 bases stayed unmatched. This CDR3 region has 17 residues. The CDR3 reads CASSLPPGTSGTGELFF. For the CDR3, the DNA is TGTGCCAGCAGTTTACCTCCTGGGACTAGCGGCACCGGGGAGCTGTTTTTT.

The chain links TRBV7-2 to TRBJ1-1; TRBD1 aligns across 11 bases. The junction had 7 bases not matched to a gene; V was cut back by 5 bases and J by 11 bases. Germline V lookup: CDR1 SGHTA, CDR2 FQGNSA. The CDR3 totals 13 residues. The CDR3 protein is CASSPGQGVSAFF. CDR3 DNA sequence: TGTGCCAGCAGCCCGGGACAGGGGGTTTCGGCTTTCTTT.

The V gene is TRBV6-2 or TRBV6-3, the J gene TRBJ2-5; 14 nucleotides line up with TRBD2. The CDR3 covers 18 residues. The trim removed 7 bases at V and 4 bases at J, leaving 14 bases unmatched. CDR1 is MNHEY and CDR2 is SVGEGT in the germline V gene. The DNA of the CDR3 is TGTGCCAGCACCCTCAGGAGGGGGACTAGCGGGAGAAGAGAGACCCAGTACTTC. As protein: CASTLRRGTSGRRETQYF.

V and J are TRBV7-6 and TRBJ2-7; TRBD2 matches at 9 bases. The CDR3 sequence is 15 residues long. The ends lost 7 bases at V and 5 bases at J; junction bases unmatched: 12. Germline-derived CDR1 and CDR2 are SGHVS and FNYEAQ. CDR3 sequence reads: CASTDSPGLAHEQYF. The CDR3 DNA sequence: TGTGCCAGCACCGATTCCCCGGGACTAGCTCACGAGCAGTACTTC.